This entry describes one T cell receptor beta chain. This entry is derived from a study of blood T cell repertoires in COVID-19. The overall study: Samples representing acute and convalescent COVID-19 were sourced from the United States, Italy and Spain. T cells, B-cell-depleted T cells, or PBMCs supplied cDNA or gDNA.

Authors' analysis steps: Amplifying reference gene primers gave estimates of nucleated cell counts. Repertoires were generated with immunoSEQ multiplex PCR, while TCRdb's copy carries only in-frame clones and drops some. The V and J calls and clone size were taken over from that table, and D and trimming were inferred from the DNA. In the table there are some 150,000 clones, 81% of which are singletons. In germline, CDR1 is SGHRS, CDR2 YFSETQ. This CDR3 spans 15 amino acids. J lost 7 bases, V lost 5 bases, and 10 bases had no gene match. The chain combines TRBV5-1 with TRBJ1-2, with 11 bases aligning to TRBD1. The specimen was peripheral blood. This clonotype was obtained from a human donor with acute or convalescent COVID-19. The donor label of this sample is uncertain. CDR3 residues: CASRRYGQGALGYTF. For the CDR3, the DNA is TGCGCCAGCAGACGATACGGACAGGGGGCGCTTGGCTACACCTTC.